This is a list of T cell receptor beta chains from one sample in a study of cytomegalovirus exposure and HLA in healthy donors. Measured with immunoSEQ multiplex PCR; TCRdb has only the in-frame clones, and not every one. The sample includes some 150,000 clones, over 60% seen only once; the top ten take approximately 7%. Sequenced input: PBMCs. Every receptor here comes from a middle-aged man in good health and CMV-seropositive. Each CDR3 is given with its conserved first and last residue. D genes are given only for firm matches. The listing skips clone size in some rows; elsewhere it reads once, few, many or a size class.

TRBJ2-3	NA	TRBD2	TRBV10-2	CASNFLAGSGADTQYF	TGCGCCAGCAATTTCTTAGCGGGGTCTGGGGCAGATACGCAGTATTTT
TRBJ1-1	NA	NA	TRBV4-3	CASSQGVLLRTEAFF	TGCGCCAGCAGCCAAGGGGTCCTTCTGAGGACTGAAGCTTTCTTT
TRBJ1-2	NA	NA	TRBV19	CASSMTGSYGYTF	TGTGCCAGTAGTATGACCGGGAGCTATGGCTACACCTTC
TRBJ1-1	NA	NA	TRBV5-6	CASSSTGGDTEAFF	TGTGCCAGCAGCTCGACGGGAGGGGACACTGAAGCTTTCTTT
TRBJ2-5	NA	NA	TRBV11-3	CASSLGRETQYF	TGTGCCAGCAGCTTAGGCAGAGAGACCCAGTACTTC
TRBJ2-1	NA	TRBD2	TRBV5-8	CASSLALGLGYNEQFF	TGTGCCAGCAGCTTGGCTTTGGGACTAGGCTACAATGAGCAGTTCTTC
TRBJ2-3	NA	NA	TRBV7-6	CASSSRRGTPPSTDTQYF	TGTGCCAGCAGCTCCCGAAGGGGGACCCCTCCAAGCACAGATACGCAGTATTTT
TRBJ2-5	few	NA	TRBV6-5	CASSYSVSSAETQYF	TGTGCCAGCAGTTACTCGGTGTCTAGCGCGGAGACCCAGTACTTC
TRBJ2-7	NA	TRBD2	TRBV12-5	CASGLAPTSGSKHEQYF	TGTGCTAGTGGTTTGGCCCCAACTAGCGGGAGTAAACACGAGCAGTACTTC
TRBJ1-4	few	NA	TRBV2	CASSEVSSTNEKLFF	TGTGCCAGCAGTGAAGTGAGCTCAACTAATGAAAAACTGTTTTTT
TRBJ1-5	NA	NA	TRBV6-6	CASSYSRESYQPQHF	TGTGCCAGCAGTTATAGCAGGGAATCCTATCAGCCCCAGCATTTT
TRBJ2-7	NA	NA	TRBV28	CASSPLYEQYF	TGTGCCAGCAGTCCCCTCTACGAGCAGTACTTC
TRBJ1-3	NA	NA	TRBV5-1	CASSLWGNSGNTIYF	TGCGCCAGCAGCTTGTGGGGCAACTCTGGAAACACCATATATTTT
TRBJ2-1	NA	TRBD1	TRBV10-1	CASSPPGGGSYNEQFF	TGCGCCAGCAGTCCCCCAGGGGGTGGCTCCTACAATGAGCAGTTCTTC
TRBJ1-5	NA	TRBD1	TRBV19	CASSPFRRGLSNQPQHF	TGTGCCAGCTCTCCTTTTCGAAGGGGGCTAAGCAATCAGCCCCAGCATTTT
TRBJ1-6	NA	TRBD1	TRBV4-1	CASSPHRGRASNSPLHF	TGCGCCAGCAGCCCTCACAGGGGGCGAGCGAGTAATTCACCCCTCCACTTT
TRBJ1-4	NA	TRBD1	TRBV13	CASSSSGGLGEKLFF	TGTGCCAGCAGTTCTTCAGGGGGGCTCGGTGAAAAACTGTTTTTT
TRBJ2-7	NA	TRBD1	TRBV7-9	CASSPGGRDRAYEQYF	TGTGCCAGCAGCCCAGGGGGCCGGGACAGGGCCTACGAGCAGTACTTC
TRBJ2-7	NA	NA	TRBV7-2	CASSLYGVASYEQYF	TGTGCCAGCAGTCTATACGGTGTCGCCTCCTACGAGCAGTACTTC
TRBJ2-3	few	TRBD1	TRBV29-1	CSVGQGVASGLDTQYF	TGCAGCGTGGGACAGGGGGTAGCGAGCGGGTTGGATACGCAGTATTTT
TRBJ2-5	NA	TRBD2	TRBV5-4	CASSRWGGLAGGVETQYF	TGTGCCAGCAGCCGCTGGGGGGGCCTAGCGGGAGGGGTCGAGACCCAGTACTTC
TRBJ1-6	NA	NA	TRBV4-3	CASSQGGISPLHF	TGCGCCAGCAGCCAAGGAGGGATTTCACCCCTCCACTTT
TRBJ2-1	NA	NA	TRBV5-6	CASSLVDRDYNEQFF	TGTGCCAGCAGCTTGGTGGACAGAGACTACAATGAGCAGTTCTTC
TRBJ2-3	NA	TRBD1	TRBV7-8	CASSLTTGGESTTDTQYF	TGTGCCAGCAGCCTTACGACAGGGGGAGAATCAACGACAGATACGCAGTATTTT
TRBJ1-1	NA	TRBD1	TRBV7-9	CASSYHGTEVNTEAFF	TGTGCCAGCAGCTACCATGGGACAGAAGTAAACACTGAAGCTTTCTTT
TRBJ2-7	NA	TRBD1	TRBV6-6	CASGWGPGQGNYEQYF	TGTGCCAGCGGATGGGGACCGGGACAGGGGAACTACGAGCAGTACTTC
TRBJ2-7	NA	TRBD2	TRBV15	CATSPDLSGTYEQYF	TGTGCCACCAGCCCCGACCTTAGCGGGACCTACGAGCAGTACTTC
TRBJ1-4	NA	TRBD1	TRBV6-1	CASSEVVGTASTNEKLFF	TGTGCCAGCAGTGAAGTAGTCGGGACAGCCTCAACTAATGAAAAACTGTTTTTT
TRBJ1-2	NA	TRBD1	TRBV5-1	CASSLEGTGGTNYGYTF	TGCGCCAGCAGCTTGGAAGGGACAGGGGGCACTAACTATGGCTACACCTTC
TRBJ1-4	NA	TRBD1	TRBV19	CASSIHSSTGTGGVTTNEKLFF	TGTGCCAGTAGTATCCATTCTTCAACCGGGACAGGGGGCGTGACAACTAATGAAAAACTGTTTTTT
TRBJ1-5	NA	NA	TRBV2	CASSEILFRGNQPQHF	TGTGCCAGCAGTGAAATTCTCTTCCGGGGCAATCAGCCCCAGCATTTT
TRBJ1-5	NA	NA	TRBV7-6	CASSLVGNSNQPQHF	TGTGCCAGCAGCTTAGTGGGCAATAGCAATCAGCCCCAGCATTTT
TRBJ2-7	NA	TRBD2	TRBV10-3	CAISEYPTSGSMYEQYF	TGTGCCATCAGTGAGTACCCGACTAGCGGGAGTATGTACGAGCAGTACTTC
TRBJ2-7	NA	NA	TRBV19	CASSIGQFYEQYF	TGTGCCAGTAGTATAGGGCAATTCTACGAGCAGTACTTC
TRBJ1-5	NA	NA	TRBV7-9	CASSLEEYSRPQHF	TGTGCCAGCAGCTTAGAGGAGTATAGCCGGCCCCAGCATTTT
TRBJ2-7	NA	NA	TRBV19	CASSRTAYSSYEQYF	TGTGCCAGTAGTCGGACAGCTTATAGCTCCTACGAGCAGTACTTC
TRBJ2-5	NA	NA	TRBV7-9	CASSGRQEQETQYF	TGTGCCAGCAGCGGACGACAGGAACAAGAGACCCAGTACTTC
TRBJ2-7	few	TRBD1	TRBV5-8	CASSLGLSAGGQTYEQYF	TGTGCCAGCAGCTTGGGCCTTAGTGCAGGGGGCCAAACCTACGAGCAGTACTTC
TRBJ2-1	NA	NA	TRBV5-1	CASSFGARYNEQFF	TGCGCCAGCAGCTTTGGGGCTCGGTACAATGAGCAGTTCTTC
TRBJ1-1	NA	NA	TRBV28	CASPSGIGEAFF	TGTGCTAGTCCCTCAGGTATCGGTGAAGCTTTCTTT
TRBJ1-5	NA	NA	TRBV11-2	CASSLDRNSNQPQHF	TGTGCCAGCAGCTTAGACAGGAATAGCAATCAGCCCCAGCATTTT
TRBJ2-7	NA	TRBD2	TRBV11-3	CASSLVVGPSGRGEQYF	TGTGCCAGCAGCTTAGTCGTCGGGCCTAGCGGGAGAGGTGAGCAGTACTTC
TRBJ1-1	NA	TRBD1	TRBV9	CASSPRQGNTEAFF	TGTGCCAGCAGCCCCCGACAGGGTAACACTGAAGCTTTCTTT
TRBJ1-1	NA	NA	TRBV7-6	CASSSTRGASPATEAFF	TGTGCCAGCAGCTCTACCCGGGGGGCGTCACCCGCGACTGAAGCTTTCTTT
TRBJ2-7	NA	NA	TRBV5-1	CASSLLGGVLSYEQYF	TGCGCCAGCAGCTTGTTGGGCGGGGTTCTCTCCTACGAGCAGTACTTC
TRBJ2-2	NA	NA	TRBV6-4	CASSNHGENTGELFF	TGTGCCAGCAGTAACCACGGGGAGAACACCGGGGAGCTGTTTTTT